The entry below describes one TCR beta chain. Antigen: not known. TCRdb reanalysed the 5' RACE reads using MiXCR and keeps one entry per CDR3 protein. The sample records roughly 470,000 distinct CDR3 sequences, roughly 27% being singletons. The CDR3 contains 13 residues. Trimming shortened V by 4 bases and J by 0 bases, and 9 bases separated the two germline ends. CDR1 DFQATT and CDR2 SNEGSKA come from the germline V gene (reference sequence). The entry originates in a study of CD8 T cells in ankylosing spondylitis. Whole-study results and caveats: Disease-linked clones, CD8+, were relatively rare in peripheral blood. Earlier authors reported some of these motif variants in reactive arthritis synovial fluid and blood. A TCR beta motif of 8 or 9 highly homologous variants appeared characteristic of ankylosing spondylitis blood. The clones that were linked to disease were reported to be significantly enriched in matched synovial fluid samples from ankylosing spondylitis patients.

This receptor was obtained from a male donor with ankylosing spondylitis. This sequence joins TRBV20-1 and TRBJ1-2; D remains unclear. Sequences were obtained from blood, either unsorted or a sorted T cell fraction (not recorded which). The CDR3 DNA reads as TGCAGTGCTAATGATATAGCTAACTATGGCTACACCTTC. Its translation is CSANDIANYGYTF.